What follows is one T cell receptor beta chain and its context. Its antigen is not known. The sample comes from a study of T cells after yellow fever vaccination. Study-wide findings and caveats: Abundant bulk-derived clonotypes could contaminate FACS-sorted repertoires. Post-booster repertoires again held most primary-vaccination clones (roughly 96% CD4, about 88% CD8).

A universal primer site and UMIs were added as TCR cDNA was made by 5'RACE template switching. TCRdb itself ran the 5' RACE reads through MiXCR, one entry per CDR3 protein. The table includes hundreds of thousands of distinct CDR3 sequences, 8.5% to 9% detected once. CDR1 and CDR2 (germline): SGHRS, YFSETQ. The CDR3 sequence is 18 residues long. The germline V and J ends were trimmed by 1 base and 2 bases, with 16 bases remaining between them. This TCR was recovered from a man aged 18 to 30 who received the YFV17D yellow fever vaccine. The source was PBMCs, collected on the day of the first yellow fever vaccination. The chain has TRBV5-1 and TRBJ2-6; no clear D gene. For the CDR3, the DNA is TGCGCCAGCAGCTTGACCTTGTACACAAGCACTGGGGCCAACGTCCTGACTTTC. The encoded protein is CASSLTLYTSTGANVLTF.